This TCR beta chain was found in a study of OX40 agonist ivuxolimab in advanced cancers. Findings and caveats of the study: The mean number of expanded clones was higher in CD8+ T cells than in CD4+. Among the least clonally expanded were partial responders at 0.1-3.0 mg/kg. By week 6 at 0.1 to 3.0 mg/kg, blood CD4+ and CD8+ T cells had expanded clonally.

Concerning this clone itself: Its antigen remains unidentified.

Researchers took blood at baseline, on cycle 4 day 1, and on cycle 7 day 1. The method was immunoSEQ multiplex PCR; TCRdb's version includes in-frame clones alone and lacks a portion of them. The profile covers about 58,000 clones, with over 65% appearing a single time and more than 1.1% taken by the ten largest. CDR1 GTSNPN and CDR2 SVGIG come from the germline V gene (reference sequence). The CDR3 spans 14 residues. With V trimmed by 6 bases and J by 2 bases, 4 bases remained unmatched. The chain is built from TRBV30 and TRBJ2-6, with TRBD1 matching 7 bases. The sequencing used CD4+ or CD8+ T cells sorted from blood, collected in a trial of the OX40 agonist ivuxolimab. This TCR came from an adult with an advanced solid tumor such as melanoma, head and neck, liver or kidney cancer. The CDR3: CACQQGPGANVLTF. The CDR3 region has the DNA TGTGCCTGTCAACAGGGGCCTGGGGCCAACGTCCTGACTTTC.